This T cell receptor (beta chain) was captured by sequencing in a study of response to subunit inactivated influenza vaccine. One entry per CDR3 protein results from TCRdb running MiXCR on the RT-PCR reads. The table records fewer than 800,000 distinct CDR3 sequences, 15% to 19% of them present only once. Trimming took 6 bases from V and 6 from J, leaving 11 bases between them. Germline V lookup: CDR1 WNHNN, CDR2 SYGVQD (reference sequence). This CDR3 spans 13 amino acids. The sequences come from PBMCs from blood, collected approximately 12 days after vaccination. This sequence originates from a man aged 50 to 60 who received an inactivated influenza vaccine. The rearrangement links TRBV10-1 to TRBJ1-4; a possible D gene is TRBD1 (6 bases). The CDR3 DNA sequence: TGCGCCAGCAGCGCCGGGACACATGAAAAACTGTTTTTT. As protein: CASSAGTHEKLFF.